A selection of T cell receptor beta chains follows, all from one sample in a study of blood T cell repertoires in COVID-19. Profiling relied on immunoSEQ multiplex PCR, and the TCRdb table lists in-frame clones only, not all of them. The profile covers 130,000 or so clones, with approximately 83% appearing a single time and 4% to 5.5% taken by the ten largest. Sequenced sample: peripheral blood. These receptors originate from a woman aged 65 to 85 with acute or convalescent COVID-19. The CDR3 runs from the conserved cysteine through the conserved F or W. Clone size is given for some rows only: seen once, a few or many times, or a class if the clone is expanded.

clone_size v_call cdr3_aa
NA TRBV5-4 CASSLGSRVMNTEAFF
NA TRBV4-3 CASSQDSAGPNQPQHF
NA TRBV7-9 CASTVVGNTIYF
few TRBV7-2 CASSLNGGAGANVLTF
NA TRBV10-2 CASSESGRGTEAFF
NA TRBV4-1 CASSQALQEPMNTEAFF
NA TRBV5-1 CASSLGGGGVETQYF
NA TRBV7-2 CASSLGTGGTTGELFF
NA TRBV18 CASSIGTGEWTEAFF
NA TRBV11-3 CASSLSPERGGYTF
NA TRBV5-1 CASSFQGGSTNEKLFF
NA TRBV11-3 CASSLVGLGNTIYF
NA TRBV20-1 CSASQATSNTGELFF
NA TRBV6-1 CASSESGVNTEAFF
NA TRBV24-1 CATEDRVTGELFF
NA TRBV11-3 CASSPGWKGAPGYTF
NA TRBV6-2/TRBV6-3 CASSWRDRGASPLHF
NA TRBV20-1 CSVYRETQYF
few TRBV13 CASSSGLAQVSEETQYF
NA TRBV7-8 CASSLGRGLTEAFF
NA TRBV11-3 CASSVWGAYNEQFF
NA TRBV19 CASSTDPGTGDYGYTF
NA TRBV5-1 CASSPAKQGGYGYTF
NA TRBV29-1 CSVRTGTNYGYTF
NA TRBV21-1 CASTGTGDVTEAFF
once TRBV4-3 CASSQEGTGGGNEKLFF
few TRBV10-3 CAISEKRTEDYTF
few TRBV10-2 CASSEPGTGGSPLHF
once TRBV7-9 CASSLEQGRWETQYF
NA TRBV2 CASSTPGLDKDTQYF
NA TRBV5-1 CASSLAPGGVTDTQYF
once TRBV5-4 CASSLDRRNYGYTF
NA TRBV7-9 CASSRRPGTGAGEKLFF
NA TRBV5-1 CASSAYGDRVYGYTF
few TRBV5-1 CASSLSGRGLETQYF
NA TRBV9 CASSYGLAKNEQFF
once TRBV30 CASLGLAGAGGANVLTF
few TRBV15 CATSRDNLGELFF
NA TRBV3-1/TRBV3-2 CASSQYSGGSYNEQFF
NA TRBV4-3 CASSQEWGENTGELFF
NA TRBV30 CAWTPGQGLYTF
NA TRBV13 CASSLGQGNTEAFF
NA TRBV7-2 CASSPHAPTVNNSPLHF
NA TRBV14 CASSLVNTEAFF
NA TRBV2 CASSPYSGGATYNEQFF
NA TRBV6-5 CASTTGNNSPLHF
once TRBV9 CASSAGDAAGNEQFF
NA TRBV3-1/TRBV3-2 CASSLGTSLRHEQFF
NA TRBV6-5 CASSNRQGWAGELFF
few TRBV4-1 CASSQVGQAIYGYTF
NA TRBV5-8 CASSLGDLRGGELFF
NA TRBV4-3 CASSQDSMSQETQYF
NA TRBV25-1 CASSAGGRGGYTF
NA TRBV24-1 CATSDPDRGSYNEQFF
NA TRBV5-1 CASSFQATNTEAFF
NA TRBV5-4 CASSRPGTSGGGNEQFF
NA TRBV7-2 CASSLDLSRGSYNSPLHF
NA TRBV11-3 CASSLPRGFRYNEQFF
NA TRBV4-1 CASSQDRRGGNSGELFF